One and the same sample provided the 21 T cell receptor beta chains below, sequenced in a study of tissue T cells after allogeneic stem cell transplantation. The method was immunoSEQ multiplex PCR; TCRdb's version includes in-frame clones alone and lacks a portion of them. This table holds approximately 5,700 clones, roughly half found once. Indicated time point: mouse harvest day 7 after allogeneic transplant. The graft held 10^6 splenic CD5+ T cells and 10^7 T-cell-depleted bone marrow cells. The specimen was gut tissue. The receptors originated from a female BALB/c mouse given C57BL/6 T cells with graft-versus-host disease after an allogeneic hematopoietic cell transplant.

As for this clone: The gene names here belong to mouse. The CDR3 is cut off 1 residue early in the read; its end comes from the germline J gene. This chain uses TRBV23 with TRBJ2-3; the D segment call TRBD1 is taken from the table without a DNA check. The CDR3 runs to 16 residues. CDR1 is KGHTA, CDR2 FQNQQP, per germline. This chain's CDR3 is CSSSQSSAVSAETLYF. The CDR3 bases that were read are TGCTCCAGCAGTCAATCGAGCGCAGTTAGTGCAGAAACGCTGTAT.

This clone was seen more than once but under ten times. Germline and genes: mouse. The read finishes 1 residue shy of the CDR3 end, and the germline J gene is used to complete it. The rearrangement links TRBV26 to TRBJ2-2, with 8 bases matching TRBD2. The CDR3 totals 16 residues. The germline gives CDR1 KGHPV, CDR2 FQNQEV (reference sequence). V lost 0 bases, J lost 4 bases, and 4 bases stayed unmatched. The covered CDR3 bases are TGTGCCAGCAGTCTGTCGCCTGGGGGGAGCACCGGGCAGCTCTAC. Translation gives CASSLSPGGSTGQLY. The full-length CDR3 reads as CASSLSPGGSTGQLYF.

Comment on this clone: The gene symbols are mouse symbols. The read is 1 residue too short to cover the CDR3 end, so that end is filled in from the germline J gene. J is TRBJ2-7 and V is TRBV26, with a tentative D call TRBD2 (7 bases). V was pared by 1 base and J by 0 bases, with 10 bases between. The CDR3 is made up of 15 amino acids. Germline V gives CDR1 KGHPV, CDR2 FQNQEV (reference sequence). CDR3 amino acids: CASSLWGASSYEQYF. CDR3 bases read: TGTGCCAGCAGTCTGTGGGGGGCCAGCTCCTATGAACAGTAC.

With respect to this clone: The listed genes are named as in mouse. The CDR3 end lies 1 residue beyond the end of the read and is filled in from the germline J gene. Other DNA sequences in this sample translate to the same CDR3. The V and J genes are TRBV26 and TRBJ1-2; 7 positions agree with TRBD1. The germline CDR1 and CDR2 sequences are KGHPV and FQNQEV (reference sequence). After removal of 4 bases from V and 1 base from J, the junction contained 0 bases not matched to a gene. The CDR3 runs to 13 residues. The covered CDR3 bases are TGTGCCAGCAGTCGACAGGGAAACTCCGACTACACC. Protein sequence: CASSRQGNSDYT. The whole CDR3 protein is CASSRQGNSDYTF. The full variable domain, with the rest looked up from reference TRBV26 and TRBJ1-2, is NSKVIQTPRYLVKGQGQKAKMRCIPEKGHPVVFWYQQNKNNEFKFLINFQNQEVLQQIDMTEKRFSAECPSNSPCSLEIQSSEAGDSALYLCASSRQGNSDYTFGSGTRLLVI.

As to this clone: Any gene name here is a mouse gene name. With the read ending 1 residue before the CDR3 end, the germline J gene is used to fill in that end. This chain connects TRBV3 to TRBJ2-3, with a possible D match to TRBD2 (7 bases). V was clipped by 2 bases and J by 1 base, with 10 bases between them. The CDR3 is 15 amino acids. Germline assignment: CDR1 SNHLY and CDR2 FYNGKV (reference sequence). CDR3: CASSLLGAGAETLYF. The CDR3 DNA, read in part, is TGTGCCAGCAGCTTACTGGGGGCAGGTGCAGAAACGCTGTAT.

This clone was recorded once. Germline and genes here are mouse. The read falls 1 residue short of the CDR3 end, and the missing part is taken from the germline J gene. The rearrangement uses TRBV12-1 and TRBJ1-4; 9 positions agree with TRBD1. The ends lost 1 base at V and 6 bases at J; junction bases unmatched: 2. CDR1 is SGHSN, CDR2 HYEKVE, per germline. CDR3 length: 14 residues. CDR3 region: CASSLQGAHERLFF. CDR3 DNA, as far as it was read: TGTGCCAGCTCTCTACAGGGGGCACACGAAAGATTATTT.

Comments on this clone: Any gene name here is a mouse gene name. The read comes to an end 1 residue before the CDR3 does, leaving the germline J gene to fill in the end. The rearrangement joins TRBV26 to TRBJ2-4; 9 nucleotides line up with TRBD1. The trim removed 7 bases at V and 0 bases at J, leaving 5 bases unmatched. This CDR3 has 15 residues. Germline V gene lookup returns CDR1 KGHPV and CDR2 FQNQEV (reference sequence). The CDR3 sequence is CASKGTGTSQNTLYF. CDR3 DNA (partial): TGTGCCAGCAAGGGGACAGGGACTAGTCAAAACACCTTGTAC.

There are a few counts of this clone. Gene names refer to mouse genes. CDR3 bases read: TGTGCTAGCAGTAGAGATTGGGGGGGCGCCTATGCTGAGCAGTTC. This gives the protein CASSRDWGGAYAEQF. The full CDR3 sequence reads CASSRDWGGAYAEQFF. The chain uses TRBV17 and TRBJ2-1, with 9 positions matching TRBD2. The read gets to within 1 residue of the CDR3 end, and the germline J gene fills in the rest. Germline-derived CDR1 and CDR2 are MNHDT and YYDKIL. The CDR3 consists of 16 residues. The ends lost 0 bases at V and 3 bases at J; junction bases unmatched: 3.

A note on this clone: Gene names and germline match the mouse. The read ends 1 residue shy of where the CDR3 ends; the end is completed using the germline J gene. The chain couples TRBV23 to TRBJ2-2; TRBD1 is taken as the D call from the table, unchecked against the DNA. Germline V CDR1 and CDR2: KGHTA, FQNQQP. There are 15 residues in the CDR3. The sequenced CDR3 bases are TGCTCCAGCAGTCAAGAGGGGGCGGGCACCGGGCAGCTCTAC. This gives the protein CSSSQEGAGTGQLY. The whole CDR3 sequence is CSSSQEGAGTGQLYF.

This clone was counted once. Gene names denote mouse genes. The CDR3 end lies 1 residue beyond the end of the read and is filled in from the germline J gene. V is TRBV26 and J is TRBJ1-1; D gene uncertain. This CDR3 has 13 amino acids. Germline V gives CDR1 KGHPV, CDR2 FQNQEV (reference sequence). V lost 1 base and J lost 4, with 7 bases in between. Incomplete CDR3 DNA: TGTGCCAGCAGTCTGTTTGGTCGCACAGAAGTCTTC. Translation: CASSLFGRTEVF. The whole CDR3 sequence is CASSLFGRTEVFF.

Concerning this clone itself: These gene names are mouse names. The CDR3 is cut off 1 residue early in the read; its end comes from the germline J gene. This sequence joins TRBV24 and TRBJ1-4, with D perhaps matching TRBD1 (6 bases). CDR3 length: 16 residues. V was pared by 6 bases and J by 0 bases, with 14 bases between. The germline V gene has CDR1 KGHTA and CDR2 FRNEEI. The CDR3 reads CASSSGGTLSNERLFF. The sequenced CDR3 bases are TGTGCCAGCAGCTCGGGCGGGACACTTTCCAACGAAAGATTATTT.

Of note for this clone: The gene names given are mouse names. The CDR3 end is not reached by the read, which stops 1 residue before it; the germline J gene fills it in. V and J are TRBV26 and TRBJ2-1; 9 positions agree with TRBD2. This CDR3 region has 14 residues. Germline CDR1 and CDR2: KGHPV and FQNQEV (reference sequence). V dropped 4 bases and J dropped 7; count of bases not matched to a gene: 5. The sequenced part of the CDR3 DNA is TGTGCCAGCAGTCAACTGGGGGGTCGAGCTGAGCAGTTC. This sequence encodes CASSQLGGRAEQF. Given in full, the CDR3 is CASSQLGGRAEQFF.

This clone was found a few times. Mouse gene names apply. CDR3 bases read: TGTGCCAGCAGTGAGGGGGGTGGAAATACGCTCTAT. Its translation is CASSEGGGNTLY. The entire CDR3 sequence reads CASSEGGGNTLYF. The rearrangement uses TRBV26 and TRBJ1-3; D perhaps matches TRBD1 (6 bases). The CDR3 end is not reached by the read, which stops 1 residue before it; the germline J gene fills it in. The V gene lost 5 bases and the J gene lost 3 bases, with 8 bases spanning the gap. Germline CDR1 and CDR2: KGHPV and FQNQEV (reference sequence). The CDR3 totals 13 residues.

Regarding this clone: Here the gene names and germline are mouse. The CDR3 goes on 1 residue after the read ends, and that part is filled in from the germline J gene. V is TRBV26 and J is TRBJ2-2; D is unresolved. Germline CDR1 reads KGHPV; CDR2 reads FQNQEV (reference sequence). Trimming removed 6 bases from V and 2 bases from J, with 1 base in between. The CDR3 spans 11 residues. The DNA read from the CDR3 is TGTGCCAGCAGGAACACCGGGCAGCTCTAC. This translates into CASRNTGQLY. The CDR3 in full is CASRNTGQLYF. The full variable domain, rest sourced from reference TRBV26 and TRBJ2-2, is NSKVIQTPRYLVKGQGQKAKMRCIPEKGHPVVFWYQQNKNNEFKFLINFQNQEVLQQIDMTEKRFSAECPSNSPCSLEIQSSEAGDSALYLCASRNTGQLYFGEGSKLTVL.

About this clone: All gene names here are mouse names. The CDR3 end falls 1 residue outside the read, so it is completed with the germline J gene. The sample carries other DNA sequences with the same CDR3. The chain employs TRBV13-3 and TRBJ2-2; D is unclear. The CDR3 is made up of 13 amino acids. The germline V and J ends were trimmed by 5 bases and 1 base, with 6 bases remaining between them. CDR1 and CDR2 (germline): NNHDY, SYVADS. Incomplete CDR3 DNA: TGTGCCAGCAGGGAGGGAAACACCGGGCAGCTCTAC. It encodes CASREGNTGQLY. The full CDR3 protein reads CASREGNTGQLYF. Variable domain in full (rest from reference TRBV13-3 and TRBJ2-2): EAAVTQSPRSKVAVTGGKVTLSCHQTNNHDYMYWYRQDTGHGLRLIHYSYVADSTEKGDIPDGYKASRPSQENFSLILELASLSQTAVYFCASREGNTGQLYFGEGSKLTVL.

As regards this clone: Genes here carry mouse names. The CDR3 end falls 1 residue outside the read, so it is completed with the germline J gene. The J gene is TRBJ2-7, the V gene TRBV26; 8 bases match TRBD2. The germline V gene encodes CDR1 KGHPV and CDR2 FQNQEV (reference sequence). Trimming took 0 bases from V and 2 from J; bases not matched to a gene: 3. CDR3 size: 15 residues. The CDR3 bases that were read are TGTGCCAGCAGTCTGTCGACGGGGGGGCCCTATGAACAGTAC. It encodes CASSLSTGGPYEQY. The whole CDR3 reads CASSLSTGGPYEQYF.

Points on this clone: Gene names refer to mouse genes. The sequenced fragment ends 1 residue before the CDR3 boundary, so the rest is inferred from the germline J gene. The sample contains more than one DNA sequence encoding this CDR3. J is TRBJ1-6 and V is TRBV26; D is undetermined. TRBJ1-6 is designated an ORF whose function remains uncertain. CDR3 size: 14 residues. The V end was cut by 6 bases, the J end by 4 bases, with 10 bases between. Looked up from germline, CDR1 is KGHPV and CDR2 is FQNQEV (reference sequence). The CDR3 DNA, read in part, is TGTGCCAGCAGCCCGGGTCAGTATAATTCGCCCCTCTAC. The encoded protein is CASSPGQYNSPLY. Given in full, the CDR3 is CASSPGQYNSPLYF.

This clone came up a few times. Genes and germline are mouse. The CDR3 is cut off 1 residue early in the read; its end comes from the germline J gene. This sequence joins TRBV3 and TRBJ1-3; no clear D. CDR3 length: 12 residues. Trimming cost V 1 base and J 3 bases, with 1 base left between them. Germline V lookup: CDR1 SNHLY, CDR2 FYNGKV (reference sequence). Partial CDR3 DNA: TGTGCCAGCAGCTTAGATGGAAATACGCTCTAT. It is translated as CASSLDGNTLY. The entire CDR3 is CASSLDGNTLYF.

With respect to this clone: Germline and genes: mouse. The read comes to an end 1 residue before the CDR3 does, leaving the germline J gene to fill in the end. The chain combines TRBV19 with TRBJ2-7, with 10 bases that match TRBD2. Germline V gene lookup returns CDR1 FNHDT and CDR2 SITEND (reference sequence). With 2 bases clipped from V and 0 bases from J, the junction kept 2 bases outside the gene matches. This CDR3 region has 15 residues. CDR3 residues: CASSIDWGDSYEQYF. CDR3 bases read: TGTGCCAGCAGTATTGACTGGGGGGACTCCTATGAACAGTAC.

This clone turned up a few times. The gene names here belong to mouse. The read falls 1 residue short of the CDR3 end, and the missing part is taken from the germline J gene. This rearrangement joins TRBV2 to TRBJ2-7; tentatively, D is TRBD1 or TRBD2 (5 bases each). The V end lost 0 bases, the J end lost 2 bases, and 5 bases lay between the germline ends. CDR1 LGHNA and CDR2 YSYQKL come from the germline V gene. This CDR3 has 13 amino acids. CDR3 amino acids: CASSQEGPYEQYF. CDR3 DNA (partial): TGTGCCAGCAGCCAAGAGGGGCCCTATGAACAGTAC.

Concerning this clone: Gene names follow the mouse nomenclature. Read coverage stops 1 residue before the CDR3 terminus; the germline J gene supplies the remainder. The genes are TRBV26 and TRBJ1-2; D unresolved. The V gene's germline CDR1 is KGHPV and CDR2 FQNQEV (reference sequence). V was pared by 2 bases and J by 0 bases, with 7 bases between. The CDR3 consists of 14 residues. The CDR3 bases that were read are TGTGCCAGCAGTCTGCCTCAGGCAAACTCCGACTACACC. Its translation is CASSLPQANSDYT. The complete CDR3 sequence is CASSLPQANSDYTF.